Following are 29 T cell receptor beta chains from one sample sequenced in a study of CD8+ T cells in alopecia areata. RNA extraction was followed by reverse transcription into cDNA, which acted as the sequencing template. The method was immunoSEQ multiplex PCR; TCRdb's version includes in-frame clones alone and lacks a portion of them. This table has about 220,000 clones, 50% to 60% appearing once. Treatment in this sample: oral pan-JAK inhibitor, 5-10 mg twice daily. Material: CD4+ T cells sorted from blood, obtained at week 4, from a patient treated with tofacitinib. The origin of the receptors is a human donor with alopecia areata.

The chain recombines TRBV4-3 with TRBJ2-6; a weak D match, TRBD1 (6 bases). The ends were cut back, 4 bases at V and 0 bases at J, with 16 bases in the middle. The CDR3 is 18 residues long. From germline, CDR1 is LGHNA and CDR2 YSLEER. CDR3 amino acids: CASSRWVTGSSGANVLTF. The CDR3 bases are TGCGCCAGCAGCCGTTGGGTGACAGGAAGCTCTGGGGCCAACGTCCTGACTTTC.

This clone showed up just once. The V call is TRBV11-2, the J call TRBJ2-7; possibly TRBD2 for D (7 bases). Germline V gene lookup returns CDR1 SGHAT and CDR2 FQNNGV. V was pared by 7 bases and J by 5 bases, with 18 bases between. This CDR3 region has 14 residues. This CDR3 reads CASTAVGGQNEQYF. CDR3 coding DNA: TGTGCCAGCACCGCGGTGGGGGGGCAGAACGAGCAGTACTTC.

This chain connects TRBV6-5 to TRBJ2-7, with 8 bases lining up with TRBD1. The CDR3 spans 14 residues. The J segment lost 3 bases and the V segment lost 8 bases, leaving 9 bases of the junction unmatched. The germline CDR1 and CDR2 sequences are MNHEY and SVGAGI. CDR3 in DNA: TGTGCCAGCGGACAGGGCAAATCCGGCTACGAGCAGTACTTC. Protein product: CASGQGKSGYEQYF.

The J gene is TRBJ1-3, the V gene TRBV30; D is unresolved. CDR3 length: 12 residues. CDR1 and CDR2 from the germline V gene are GTSNPN and SVGIG (reference sequence). V was pared by 2 bases and J by 3 bases, with 5 bases between. CDR3 bases: TGTGCCTGGAGTACAAGTGGAAACACCATATATTTT. This sequence encodes CAWSTSGNTIYF.

The chain uses TRBV2 and TRBJ2-1, with D possibly TRBD1 on 5 matching bases. The CDR3 is 15 amino acids. The V and J ends lost 2 bases and 10 bases respectively, with 18 bases between them. CDR1 is SNHLY, CDR2 FYNNEI, per germline. DNA of the CDR3: TGTGCCAGCAGTGAAAGTAGGGGTTCTCTCGTAGAGCAGTTCTTC. This encodes CASSESRGSLVEQFF.

This chain joins TRBV4-3 and TRBJ2-3; D gene unclear. There are 13 residues in the CDR3. Germline values: CDR1 LGHNA, CDR2 YSLEER. V was trimmed by 5 bases and J by 1 base, leaving 7 bases between them. CDR3 sequence: CASSNQGTDTQYF. CDR3 sequence (DNA): TGCGCCAGCAGCAACCAGGGCACAGATACGCAGTATTTT.

This chain connects TRBV28 to TRBJ1-2; D remains ambiguous. V lost 4 bases and J lost 2, with 8 bases in between. The CDR3 is 13 residues long. CDR1 and CDR2 (germline): MDHEN, SYDVKM. CDR3: CASSSSGNYGYTF. CDR3 nucleotides: TGTGCCAGCAGTTCATCGGGGAACTATGGCTACACCTTC.

This clone was seen a few times. This chain links TRBV29-1 with TRBJ2-5; 11 bases align to TRBD1. Germline CDR1 and CDR2: SQVTM and ANQGSEA. The V gene end was trimmed by 6 bases and the J gene end by 2 bases; junction bases not matched to a gene: 5. The CDR3 is made up of 14 amino acids. This CDR3 reads CSVKRDRGQETQYF. The CDR3 DNA reads as TGCAGCGTAAAACGGGACAGGGGGCAAGAGACCCAGTACTTC.

The rearrangement joins TRBV10-3 to TRBJ2-3; D is undetermined. With 4 bases removed from V and 1 base from J, the gap between germline ends came to 6 bases. The CDR3 has 13 residues. Germline V gene data show CDR1 as ENHRY and CDR2 as SYGVKD. The CDR3: CAISALGTDTQYF. Written as DNA, the CDR3 is TGTGCCATCAGTGCCCTAGGCACAGATACGCAGTATTTT.

This chain joins TRBV19 and TRBJ1-2, with 7 bases matching TRBD1. Germline values: CDR1 LNHDA, CDR2 SQIVND (reference sequence). With V trimmed by 10 bases and J by 0 bases, 5 bases remained unmatched. The CDR3 runs 13 residues. The CDR3 sequence: CATRDRTNYGYTF. CDR3 nucleotides: TGTGCCACTCGGGACAGAACTAACTATGGCTACACCTTC.

This clone was detected only a few times. V is TRBV28 and J is TRBJ1-1; D unclear. Germline V gives CDR1 MDHEN, CDR2 SYDVKM. The CDR3 is 13 residues long. V was shortened by 7 bases and J by 0 bases, with 9 bases between the two germline ends. The CDR3 loop reads CASTRPLNTEAFF. The CDR3 DNA follows: TGTGCCAGCACAAGACCTCTGAACACTGAAGCTTTCTTT.

This clone was observed a handful of times. The chain links TRBV27 to TRBJ1-5; tentative D call: TRBD1 (5 bases). CDR1 and CDR2 (germline): MNHEY, SMNVEV (reference sequence). The CDR3 has 14 residues. The V gene lost 1 base and the J gene lost 6 bases, with 10 bases spanning the gap. Here the CDR3 DNA reads TGTGCCAGCAGTTTATTTGGGGGATCTCAGCCCCAGCATTTT. Protein product: CASSLFGGSQPQHF.

V gene TRBV30 combines with J gene TRBJ2-7; 12 bases match TRBD2. In germline, CDR1 is GTSNPN, CDR2 SVGIG (reference sequence). This CDR3 is built from 16 residues. The junction had 7 bases not matched to a gene; V was cut back by 3 bases and J by 1 base. In nucleotides, the CDR3 is TGTGCCTGGAGGCGGACTAGCGGGGAACAATCCTACGAGCAGTACTTC. Its translation: CAWRRTSGEQSYEQYF. Drawing the rest from reference TRBV30 and TRBJ2-7, the complete variable domain is SQTIHQWPATLVQPVGSPLSLECTVEGTSNPNLYWYRQAAGRGLQLLFYSVGIGQISSEVPQNLSASRPQDRQFILSSKKLLLSDSGFYLCAWRRTSGEQSYEQYFGPGTRLTVT.

In its sample, this clone was seen a few times. The chain is built from TRBV7-2 and TRBJ2-6; maybe TRBD2 (5 bases). Between the trimmed V and J ends, which lost 1 base and 3 bases, there was a span of 7 bases. The CDR3 runs to 15 residues. CDR1 is SGHTA and CDR2 is FQGNSA in the germline V gene. DNA for the CDR3: TGTGCCAGCAGCTTAGGAGGGCGTGGGGCCAACGTCCTGACTTTC. Translated, it gives CASSLGGRGANVLTF.

As concerns this clone: Additional DNA sequences in this sample encode the identical CDR3. The chain uses TRBV9 and TRBJ2-5; D is uncertain. Trimming stripped 3 bases from V and 4 bases from J, with 7 bases between. This CDR3 is 12 amino acids long. The germline V gene has CDR1 SGDLS and CDR2 YYNGEE. The CDR3 region is CASSARGETQYF. The DNA for the CDR3 is TGTGCCAGCAGCGCGCGTGGAGAGACCCAGTACTTC. Looking up the rest from reference TRBV9 and TRBJ2-5 gives the full variable domain: DSGVTQTPKHLITATGQRVTLRCSPRSGDLSVYWYQQSLDQGLQFLIQYYNGEERAKGNILERFSAQQFPDLHSELNLSSLELGDSALYFCASSARGETQYFGPGTRLLVL.

The chain recombines TRBV30 with TRBJ1-6, with unresolved D. The CDR3 is made up of 12 amino acids. Germline V CDR1 and CDR2: GTSNPN, SVGIG (reference sequence). V lost 4 bases, J lost 6 bases, and 7 bases lay in between. CDR3 residues: CAWKGGNSPLHF. The CDR3 DNA reads TGTGCCTGGAAAGGAGGTAATTCACCCCTCCACTTT.

This clone has a handful of counts. The chain combines TRBV19 with TRBJ1-6, with 8 bases that match TRBD1. The trim removed 5 bases at V and 3 bases at J, leaving 12 bases unmatched. CDR3 length: 18 amino acids. Germline CDR1 reads LNHDA; CDR2 reads SQIVND (reference sequence). The CDR3, as DNA: TGTGCCAGTAGTCCGTCGACAGGGGCCCTTCACTATAATTCACCCCTCCACTTT. Residues: CASSPSTGALHYNSPLHF.

The V call is TRBV23-1, the J call TRBJ2-3, with 10 bases matching TRBD2. Being an ORF, TRBV23-1 has a function that is uncertain. V lost 3 bases, J lost 0 bases, and 12 bases stayed unmatched. The CDR3 runs 19 residues. The CDR3 DNA sequence: TGCGCCAGCAGTCACCCCCCGGGACTAGCGTCTGTAAGCACAGATACGCAGTATTTT. This translates into CASSHPPGLASVSTDTQYF.

The chain links TRBV29-1 to TRBJ1-6, with a possible D match to TRBD1 (5 bases). This CDR3 spans 14 amino acids. CDR1 SQVTM and CDR2 ANQGSEA come from the germline V gene. V lost 5 bases to trimming and J lost 2 bases, with 10 bases between them. The CDR3 coding sequence is TGCAGCGTTCGGGACGGAACCTATAATTCACCCCTCCACTTT. Protein product: CSVRDGTYNSPLHF.

The table lists this clone with a few counts. CDR3 region: CSVGDRDGPLHF. In DNA, the CDR3 is TGCAGCGTTGGGGACAGGGATGGACCCCTCCACTTT. The chain couples TRBV29-1 to TRBJ1-6, with TRBD1 matching 9 bases. From germline, CDR1 is SQVTM and CDR2 ANQGSEA. V shed 4 bases, J shed 12 bases, and the junction held 4 bases outside the gene matches. CDR3 length: 12 residues.

The CDR3 sequence is CASSHTDRGWDGYTF. CDR3 DNA: TGCGCCAGCAGTCATACAGACAGGGGATGGGATGGCTACACCTTC. This chain connects TRBV23-1 to TRBJ1-2, with 8 bases lining up with TRBD1. TRBV23-1 is an open reading frame whose function is uncertain. Germline trimming cut 3 bases from V and 6 bases from J; bases unmatched to any gene: 9. The length of the CDR3 is 15 residues.

This clone has only a few counts. J is TRBJ2-1 and V is TRBV29-1; 10 bases are shared with TRBD2. This CDR3 has 14 amino acids. V was clipped by 4 bases and J by 10 bases; unmatched bases: 10. Germline V CDR1 and CDR2: SQVTM, ANQGSEA. The CDR3, as DNA: TGCAGCGTTGGCACGGGTCGACTAGCGGGCGAGCAGTTCTTC. It yields the protein CSVGTGRLAGEQFF.

This rearrangement joins TRBV23-1 to TRBJ2-1; no firm D call. TRBV23-1 is an open reading frame whose function is uncertain. The CDR3 extends over 12 amino acids. The V and J ends lost 9 bases and 3 bases respectively, with 9 bases between them. The CDR3 protein is CASQRFYNEQFF. In DNA, the CDR3 is TGCGCCAGTCAGAGGTTCTACAATGAGCAGTTCTTC.

CDR3: CSALRTVNTEAFF. The CDR3 DNA reads as TGCAGCGCTTTACGGACGGTGAACACTGAAGCTTTCTTT. The rearrangement uses TRBV29-1 and TRBJ1-1, with no clear D. This CDR3 has 13 amino acids. Germline-derived CDR1 and CDR2 are SQVTM and ANQGSEA. V was trimmed by 7 bases and J by 0 bases, leaving 12 bases between them.

The V gene is TRBV29-1, the J gene TRBJ2-7; no clear D gene. V was cut by 6 bases and J by 0 bases, with 9 bases left in between. The CDR3 runs to 12 residues. CDR1 is SQVTM and CDR2 is ANQGSEA in the germline V gene. CDR3 amino acids: CSVRKSSYEQYF. The CDR3 DNA reads as TGCAGCGTCCGGAAGAGCTCCTACGAGCAGTACTTC.

This clone was picked up a small number of times. V gene TRBV29-1 combines with J gene TRBJ2-5; 11 nucleotides align to TRBD2. Germline CDR1 and CDR2: SQVTM and ANQGSEA. CDR3 length: 14 amino acids. V shed 8 bases, J shed 1 base, and the junction held 6 bases outside the gene matches. For the CDR3, the DNA is TGCAGCATCAGTACTAGCGGGGGCCAAGAGACCCAGTACTTC. Its translation is CSISTSGGQETQYF.

This chain joins TRBV29-1 and TRBJ1-1; 7 positions match TRBD1. Germline CDR1 SQVTM, CDR2 ANQGSEA. The ends lost 7 bases at V and 4 bases at J; junction bases unmatched: 12. This CDR3 spans 14 amino acids. The CDR3 coding sequence is TGCAGCGCCGAGACAGGGTGGGTGAGCACTGAAGCTTTCTTT. Translation gives CSAETGWVSTEAFF.

J is TRBJ2-4 and V is TRBV6-5; TRBD2 is a possible D gene (6 bases). The V gene's germline CDR1 is MNHEY and CDR2 SVGAGI. This CDR3 has 14 amino acids. The V and J ends lost 5 bases and 8 bases respectively, with 16 bases between them. Here the CDR3 reads CASSPGNSGDIQYF. CDR3 DNA: TGTGCCAGCAGTCCCGGAAACTCGGGGGACATTCAGTACTTC.

The CDR3 DNA reads as TGTGCCAGCAGCTCCGGGACTAGCGGGCAGGGGACGGATACGCAGTATTTT. This sequence encodes CASSSGTSGQGTDTQYF. This sequence joins TRBV4-2 and TRBJ2-3; 12 bases are shared with TRBD2. The CDR3 has 17 amino acids. The V gene's germline CDR1 is LGHNA and CDR2 YNFKEQ. The V segment lost 5 bases and the J segment 6 bases; nucleotides outside the gene matches: 12.